The present T cell receptor (beta chain) was sequenced within a study of control samples from healthy donors and cancer patients. V trimming: 1 base; J trimming: 10 bases; junction bases outside the gene matches: 8. Germline V gene sequence: CDR1 MGHDK, CDR2 SYGVNS. The CDR3 contains 16 residues. Note on this clone: This may come from a read error, since a much larger clone is one base off. The same CDR3 also results from other DNA sequences found in this sample.

Using immunoSEQ multiplex PCR, the repertoire was profiled, and TCRdb retains in-frame clones only, with some absent. The sample has about 110,000 clones, approximately 82% seen once. The sequencing input was blood. The origin of this receptor is a man aged 18 to 35 in good health. V usage is TRBV25-1 and J usage is TRBJ1-5, with 12 bases fitting TRBD1. The CDR3 DNA is TGTGCCAGCAGTGAATCGGGACAGGGGGCGCGTCAACCCCAGCATTTT. Protein: CASSESGQGARQPQHF.